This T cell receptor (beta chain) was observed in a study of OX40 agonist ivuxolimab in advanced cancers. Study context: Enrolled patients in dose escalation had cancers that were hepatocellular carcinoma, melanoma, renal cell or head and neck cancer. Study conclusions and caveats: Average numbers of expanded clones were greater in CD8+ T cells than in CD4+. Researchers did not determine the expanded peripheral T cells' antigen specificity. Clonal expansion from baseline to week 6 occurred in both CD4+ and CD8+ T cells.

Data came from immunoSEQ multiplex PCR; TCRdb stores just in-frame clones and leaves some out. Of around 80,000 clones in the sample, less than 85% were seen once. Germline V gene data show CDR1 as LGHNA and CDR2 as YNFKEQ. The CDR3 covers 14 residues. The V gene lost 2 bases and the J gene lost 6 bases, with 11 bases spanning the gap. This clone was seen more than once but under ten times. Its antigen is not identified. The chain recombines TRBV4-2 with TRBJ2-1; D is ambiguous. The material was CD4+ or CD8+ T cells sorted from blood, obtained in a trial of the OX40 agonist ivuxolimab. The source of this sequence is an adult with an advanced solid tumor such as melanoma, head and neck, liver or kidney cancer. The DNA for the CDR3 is TGTGCCAGCAGCCAACCGTCCACCTCCAATGAGCAGTTCTTC. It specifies CASSQPSTSNEQFF.